Following are 14 T cell receptor beta chains from one sample sequenced in a study of PD-1 blockade in classical Hodgkin lymphoma. Regarding time point: newly diagnosed, previously untreated cHL patient sample. Researchers used magnetic negative selection to pull out pure CD4+ T cells from thawed PBMCs. TCRdb's table, derived via immunoSEQ multiplex PCR, lists solely in-frame clones and lacks some. The sample has about 35,000 clones; approximately 90% are singletons. The specimen was CD4+ T cells from blood. The receptors were gathered from a human donor with classical Hodgkin lymphoma.

V usage is TRBV5-1 and J usage is TRBJ2-5, with TRBD1 identical over 8 bases. This CDR3 has 14 residues. V was clipped by 4 bases and J by 4 bases; unmatched bases: 6. CDR1 is SGHRS and CDR2 is YFSETQ in the germline V gene. The DNA for the CDR3 is TGCGCCAGCAGCCCCCAGGGGGCCTTAGAGACCCAGTACTTC. Amino acid sequence: CASSPQGALETQYF.

The J gene is TRBJ2-5, the V gene TRBV7-6, with 10 bases that match TRBD1. This CDR3 comprises 14 residues. The V gene end was trimmed by 5 bases and the J gene end by 4 bases; junction bases not matched to a gene: 4. Germline CDR1 SGHVS, CDR2 FNYEAQ. The DNA for the CDR3 is TGTGCCAGCAGCCCCGGACAGGGGGTAGAGACCCAGTACTTC. Protein: CASSPGQGVETQYF.

The V call is TRBV19, the J call TRBJ1-2; no clear D. With 7 bases removed from V and 0 bases from J, the gap between germline ends came to 12 bases. Germline values: CDR1 LNHDA, CDR2 SQIVND (reference sequence). This CDR3 contains 14 residues. CDR3 protein: CASTVRPSNYGYTF. CDR3 sequence (DNA): TGTGCCAGTACGGTGAGACCTTCTAACTATGGCTACACCTTC. Using reference TRBV19 and TRBJ1-2 for the parts outside the CDR3, the full variable domain is DGGITQSPKYLFRKEGQNVTLSCEQNLNHDAMYWYRQDPGQGLRLIYYSQIVNDFQKGDIAEGYSVSREKKESFPLTVTSAQKNPTAFYLCASTVRPSNYGYTFGSGTRLTVV.

The gene calls are TRBV7-9 and TRBJ2-1, with D possibly matching TRBD1 (5 bases). Germline lookup yields CDR1 SEHNR and CDR2 FQNEAQ (reference sequence). The CDR3 is 13 residues long. V lost 2 bases and J lost 3, with 5 bases in between. CDR3 nucleotides: TGTGCCAGCAGCTTACAGGGCTACAATGAGCAGTTCTTC. Translating it yields CASSLQGYNEQFF.

The rearrangement joins TRBV5-4 to TRBJ1-2; D might be TRBD1 (5 bases). The CDR3 extends over 16 amino acids. Deletions cut 4 bases from V and 2 bases from J, with 18 bases between. Germline assignment: CDR1 SGHNT and CDR2 YYREEE (reference sequence). This chain's CDR3 is CASSRARRGVNYGYTF. CDR3 nucleotide sequence: TGTGCCAGCAGCCGGGCTCGTCGGGGGGTGAACTATGGCTACACCTTC. Full variable domain (missing parts from reference TRBV5-4 and TRBJ1-2): ETGVTQSPTHLIKTRGQQVTLRCSSQSGHNTVSWYQQALGQGPQFIFQYYREEENGRGNFPPRFSGLQFPNYSSELNVNALELDDSALYLCASSRARRGVNYGYTFGSGTRLTVV.

The J gene is TRBJ1-3, the V gene TRBV4-3, with 7 bases aligning to TRBD1. The trim removed 4 bases at V and 4 bases at J, leaving 10 bases unmatched. Germline-derived CDR1 and CDR2 are LGHNA and YSLEER. This CDR3 contains 16 residues. CDR3 amino acids: CASSLSYRGPGNTIYF. The CDR3 region has the DNA TGCGCCAGCAGCCTAAGTTACAGGGGACCGGGAAACACCATATATTTT.

The chain combines TRBV7-2 with TRBJ2-5, with D tentatively TRBD1 (6 bases). Germline assignment: CDR1 SGHTA and CDR2 FQGNSA. With 3 bases removed from V and 5 bases from J, the gap between germline ends came to 19 bases. This CDR3 has 16 amino acids. CDR3 coding DNA: TGTGCCAGCAGCTTCTCGGCCGGGACACTCGGGGAGACCCAGTACTTC. Protein sequence: CASSFSAGTLGETQYF.

This chain connects TRBV27 to TRBJ2-7, with 7 bases matching TRBD1. Looked up from germline, CDR1 is MNHEY and CDR2 is SMNVEV (reference sequence). V dropped 6 bases and J dropped 0; count of bases not matched to a gene: 11. The CDR3 runs 16 residues. CDR3 sequence (DNA): TGTGCCAGCAGCCATCTACAGGGGCCCCGCTCCTACGAGCAGTACTTC. Translating gives CASSHLQGPRSYEQYF.

The chain uses TRBV18 and TRBJ1-5; no reliable D call. CDR3 length: 16 amino acids. The V end was cut by 3 bases, the J end by 3 bases, with 15 bases between. Germline lookup yields CDR1 KGHSH and CDR2 LQKENI. The CDR3 DNA reads TGTGCCAGCTCACCCTTCGGGGAGTTGACCAATCAGCCCCAGCATTTT. Its translation: CASSPFGELTNQPQHF.

V gene TRBV7-2 combines with J gene TRBJ2-4; D is possibly TRBD2 (6 bases). V was shortened by 5 bases and J by 10 bases, with 15 bases between the two germline ends. The CDR3 loop spans 13 amino acids. The germline V gene encodes CDR1 SGHTA and CDR2 FQGNSA. The CDR3 protein is CASSPGRGWIQYF. CDR3 nucleotide sequence: TGTGCCAGCAGCCCAGGTCGGGGGTGGATTCAGTACTTC.

The CDR3 sequence is CSVALGGPSYEQYF. The CDR3 DNA sequence: TGCAGCGTTGCCCTGGGCGGGCCCTCTTACGAGCAGTACTTC. The rearrangement joins TRBV29-1 to TRBJ2-7, with a possible D match to TRBD2 (5 bases). CDR3 length equals 14 residues. The germline CDR1 and CDR2 sequences are SQVTM and ANQGSEA. V was pared by 4 bases and J by 4 bases, with 17 bases between.

The chain has TRBV5-5 and TRBJ1-5; D gene uncertain. V lost 0 bases and J 9 bases, leaving 10 bases between the germline ends. CDR3 size: 13 residues. The germline V gene encodes CDR1 SGHKS and CDR2 YYEKEE (reference sequence). CDR3 loop: CASSLDRVGPQHF. CDR3 nucleotide sequence: TGTGCCAGCAGCTTGGATCGAGTTGGGCCCCAGCATTTT. Together with reference TRBV5-5 and TRBJ1-5, the CDR3 gives the full variable domain: DAGVTQSPTHLIKTRGQQVTLRCSPISGHKSVSWYQQVLGQGPQFIFQYYEKEERGRGNFPDRFSARQFPNYSSELNVNALLLGDSALYLCASSLDRVGPQHFGDGTRLSIL.

The chain combines TRBV29-1 with TRBJ2-5; D remains ambiguous. The CDR3 contains 11 residues. The germline V gene encodes CDR1 SQVTM and CDR2 ANQGSEA. V lost 5 bases to trimming and J lost 5 bases, with 9 bases between them. The CDR3 reads CSVRSPETQYF. The CDR3 region has the DNA TGCAGCGTTCGGTCGCCGGAGACCCAGTACTTC. Full variable domain (missing parts from reference TRBV29-1 and TRBJ2-5): SAVISQKPSRDICQRGTSLTIQCQVDSQVTMMFWYRQQPGQSLTLIATANQGSEATYESGFVIDKFPISRPNLTFSTLTVSNMSPEDSSIYLCSVRSPETQYFGPGTRLLVL.

This clone was detected only once. This chain connects TRBV19 to TRBJ2-7; D is tentatively TRBD1 or TRBD2 (5 bases each). The CDR3 is made up of 15 amino acids. The ends were cut back, 4 bases at V and 1 base at J, with 14 bases in the middle. Looked up from germline, CDR1 is LNHDA and CDR2 is SQIVND (reference sequence). This chain's CDR3 is CASSTPWDGSYEQYF. The CDR3 DNA reads as TGTGCCAGTAGTACACCTTGGGACGGATCCTACGAGCAGTACTTC.